A single sample gave rise to the 19 T cell receptor beta chains below, sequenced in a study of T-cell memory formation after mild COVID-19. Each CDR3 protein is one row after TCRdb ran MiXCR on the 5' RACE reads. The sample includes nearly 200,000 distinct CDR3 sequences, approximately 16% of them seen just once. The sequenced sample consisted of PBMCs or a T cell subset sorted from them (not recorded which). These receptors were collected from an adult woman who had mild COVID-19 (a few samples of this study predate the infection). Cell type and time point are not known.

The chain recombines TRBV7-9 with TRBJ1-2, with unresolved D. Germline assignment: CDR1 SEHNR and CDR2 FQNEAQ (reference sequence). This CDR3 region has 13 residues. V lost 7 bases to trimming and J lost 2 bases, with 11 bases between them. CDR3 nucleotides: TGTGCCAGCATGGGCGACGGCAACTATGGCTACACCTTC. The encoded protein is CASMGDGNYGYTF.

This clonotype was found many times. This chain connects TRBV6-2 or TRBV6-3 to TRBJ2-3; D is ambiguous. Germline V lookup: CDR1 MNHEY, CDR2 SVGEGT. Trimming stripped 5 bases from V and 0 bases from J, with 15 bases between. This CDR3 has 16 amino acids. CDR3 nucleotide sequence: TGTGCCAGCAGTCCCCGGACGCTAACTAGCACAGATACGCAGTATTTT. Translated: CASSPRTLTSTDTQYF.

The chain carries TRBV5-5 and TRBJ2-2, with D possibly TRBD2 on 6 matching bases. CDR3 length: 14 residues. V was shortened by 2 bases and J by 6 bases, with 11 bases between the two germline ends. Germline CDR1 SGHKS, CDR2 YYEKEE (reference sequence). CDR3 amino acids: CASSLSRESGELFF. CDR3 in DNA: TGTGCCAGCAGCTTAAGTCGGGAGTCCGGGGAGCTGTTTTTT.

This clonotype appeared a few times. V usage is TRBV4-2 and J usage is TRBJ2-1, with TRBD2 matching 10 bases. In germline, CDR1 is LGHNA, CDR2 YNFKEQ. This CDR3 region has 18 residues. V shed 1 base, J shed 4 bases, and the junction held 10 bases outside the gene matches. The CDR3 here is CASSQGRTSGGEYNEQFF. CDR3 nucleotide sequence: TGTGCCAGCAGCCAAGGAAGGACTAGCGGAGGGGAGTACAATGAGCAGTTCTTC.

J is TRBJ1-3 and V is TRBV6-5; D possibly corresponds to TRBD1 (6 bases). V was cut by 0 bases and J by 4 bases, with 19 bases left in between. This CDR3 has 18 residues. Per the germline V gene, CDR1 is MNHEY and CDR2 is SVGAGI. CDR3 DNA sequence: TGTGCCAGCAGTTACTCGGTCATCCGGGACATCCGAGGAAACACCATATATTTT. This codes for CASSYSVIRDIRGNTIYF.

The chain joins TRBV11-2 to TRBJ2-1, with D unresolved. Germline V gene sequence: CDR1 SGHAT, CDR2 FQNNGV. V was cut by 5 bases and J by 7 bases, with 9 bases left in between. The CDR3 has 12 residues. CDR3 DNA: TGTGCCAGCAGCCTGGTAGAGAATGAGCAGTTCTTC. This gives the protein CASSLVENEQFF.

This clonotype was observed a handful of times. The V call is TRBV20-1, the J call TRBJ2-7; TRBD2 agrees at 11 bases. V was pared by 0 bases and J by 3 bases, with 4 bases of the junction left unmatched. CDR3 length: 15 residues. CDR1 is DFQATT and CDR2 is SNEGSKA in the germline V gene (reference sequence). For the CDR3, the DNA is TGCAGTGCTAGAGATCTAACTAGCGGGGGCTACGAGCAGTACTTC. The encoded protein is CSARDLTSGGYEQYF.

V and J are TRBV12-3 or TRBV12-4 and TRBJ1-6; D is ambiguous. The CDR3 loop spans 13 amino acids. V lost 5 bases and J 7 bases, leaving 9 bases between the germline ends. The CDR3 DNA sequence: TGTGCCAGCAGTCTCAGAGAGAATTCACCCCTCCACTTT. The encoded protein is CASSLRENSPLHF.

This clonotype was observed a handful of times. The chain links TRBV25-1 to TRBJ1-2; D may be TRBD1 (5 bases). CDR1 is MGHDK and CDR2 is SYGVNS in the germline V gene. The V gene lost 4 bases and the J gene lost 7 bases, with 13 bases spanning the gap. This CDR3 region has 13 residues. The CDR3 coding sequence is TGTGCCAGCAGTGTCCCAGGCGGGGGTGGCTACACCTTC. It is translated as CASSVPGGGGYTF.

This clonotype has a handful of counts. The chain employs TRBV9 and TRBJ2-7; D is possibly TRBD2 (5 bases). There are 13 residues in the CDR3. The germline CDR1 and CDR2 sequences are SGDLS and YYNGEE. Deletions cut 0 bases from V and 3 bases from J, with 7 bases between. The CDR3 reads CASSVDEGYEQYF. In DNA form, the CDR3 reads TGTGCCAGCAGCGTAGACGAGGGCTACGAGCAGTACTTC.

This clonotype is termed medium-sized. The V and J genes are TRBV18 and TRBJ1-1; D might be TRBD1 (5 bases). Trimming took 0 bases from V and 4 from J, leaving 9 bases between them. Germline-derived CDR1 and CDR2 are KGHSH and LQKENI. The CDR3 sequence is 14 residues long. The CDR3 DNA follows: TGTGCCAGCTCACCACCCGGGGGGGGCACTGAAGCTTTCTTT. This sequence encodes CASSPPGGGTEAFF.

This clonotype was seen a few times. The chain has TRBV4-2 and TRBJ2-7, with 9 bases that match TRBD2. CDR3 size: 18 residues. The V gene end was trimmed by 0 bases and the J gene end by 0 bases; junction bases not matched to a gene: 9. CDR1 is LGHNA, CDR2 YNFKEQ, per germline. Here the CDR3 reads CASSQDRGGLANSYEQYF. For the CDR3, the DNA is TGTGCCAGCAGCCAAGATAGGGGAGGACTAGCGAACTCCTACGAGCAGTACTTC.

The V gene is TRBV6-6, the J gene TRBJ1-6; 8 positions match TRBD1. Per the germline V gene, CDR1 is MNHNY and CDR2 is SVGAGI (reference sequence). The CDR3 runs 17 residues. After removal of 0 bases from V and 6 bases from J, the junction contained 7 bases not matched to a gene. CDR3 in DNA: TGTGCCAGCAGTTACTCTCCGAGACAGGGGCTTAATTCACCCCTCCACTTT. Translating gives CASSYSPRQGLNSPLHF.

This clonotype was detected a few times. The genes are TRBV29-1 and TRBJ2-2; a weak D match, TRBD2 (5 bases). There are 12 residues in the CDR3. With 4 bases removed from V and 6 bases from J, the gap between germline ends came to 9 bases. Germline CDR1 SQVTM, CDR2 ANQGSEA. CDR3 loop: CSVAGSSGELFF. DNA for the CDR3: TGCAGCGTTGCGGGGTCTTCCGGGGAGCTGTTTTTT.

The genes are TRBV25-1 and TRBJ1-1; D unclear. The V gene's germline CDR1 is MGHDK and CDR2 SYGVNS. Trimming removed 9 bases from V and 5 bases from J, with 7 bases in between. The length of the CDR3 is 10 residues. The CDR3 reads CASPSTEAFF. As DNA, the CDR3 is TGTGCCAGTCCTTCGACTGAAGCTTTCTTT.

This clonotype was picked up a small number of times. The chain has TRBV15 and TRBJ2-3; D gene unclear. V lost 0 bases, J lost 13 bases, and 14 bases lay in between. CDR3 length: 13 residues. Germline assignment: CDR1 LNHNV and CDR2 YYDKDF (reference sequence). CDR3 DNA: TGTGCCACCAGCAGAGATGGGCTAGTCCTAGAGTATTTT. Encoded protein: CATSRDGLVLEYF.

V and J are TRBV21-1 and TRBJ1-5. TRBV21-1 is classified as a pseudogene. CDR3 length: 15 residues. The DNA for the CDR3 is TGTGCCAGCAGCAACAGAGCATCTAGCAATCAGCCCCAGCATTTT. Its protein is CASSNRASSNQPQHF.

The chain couples TRBV12-3 or TRBV12-4 to TRBJ2-3; 9 nucleotides align to TRBD2. Trimming cost V 5 bases and J 5 bases; bases outside gene matches: 11. The CDR3 contains 16 residues. The CDR3: CASSREAGGHGDTQYF. The CDR3 DNA reads TGTGCCAGCAGTAGAGAGGCGGGGGGGCATGGAGATACGCAGTATTTT.

This clonotype was observed a few times. J is TRBJ2-3 and V is TRBV6-2 or TRBV6-3; 10 bases are a match to TRBD2. Germline-derived CDR1 and CDR2 are MNHEY and SVGEGT. V shed 10 bases and J 2 bases; nucleotides not matched to a gene: 6. The CDR3 length is 14 residues. CDR3 in amino acids: CATQLAGFTDTQYF. CDR3 DNA sequence: TGTGCCACCCAACTAGCGGGGTTCACAGATACGCAGTATTTT.